This entry describes one TCR beta chain. The record originates from a study of blood T cell repertoires in COVID-19. Sequencing used immunoSEQ multiplex PCR; TCRdb keeps in-frame clones, though not all of them. The top ten clones hold around 20% of a sample with about 340,000 clones, 80% to 95% of them seen once. CDR3 length: 15 amino acids. Looked up from germline, CDR1 is SGHTA and CDR2 is FQGTGA. After removal of 1 base from V and 5 bases from J, the junction contained 7 bases not matched to a gene. The rearrangement uses TRBV7-3 and TRBJ1-1, with TRBD1 matching over 7 bases. The sequence was collected from a woman aged 25 to 39 who had recovered from COVID-19. The sequencing input was PBMCs or T cells enriched from blood (not recorded which). In DNA form, the CDR3 reads TGTGCCAGCAGCTTAAAAGGACAGGAGGGAACTGAAGCTTTCTTT. Its translation: CASSLKGQEGTEAFF.